Following are 18 T cell receptor beta chains from one sample sequenced in a study of cytomegalovirus exposure and HLA in healthy donors. With 60 Vbeta and 13 Jbeta primers, the PCR was carried out. Profiled with immunoSEQ multiplex PCR; TCRdb holds only in-frame clones, not every one. This table lists 95,000 to 110,000 clones. Sequenced: PBMCs. Source of these receptors: a man between 40 and 49 years old in good health and CMV-seronegative.

The chain carries TRBV2 and TRBJ1-5; 8 positions match TRBD1. The CDR3 spans 15 residues. V gave up 2 bases and J gave up 6 bases; unmatched junction bases: 6. CDR1 is SNHLY and CDR2 is FYNNEI in the germline V gene. The CDR3 nucleotides read TGTGCCAGCAGTGAAAACAGGGGGGTGAGTCAGCCCCAGCATTTT. Translation: CASSENRGVSQPQHF. The whole variable domain, remainder taken from reference TRBV2 and TRBJ1-5, is EPEVTQTPSHQVTQMGQEVILRCVPISNHLYFYWYRQILGQKVEFLVSFYNNEISEKSEIFDDQFSVERPDGSNFTLKIRSTKLEDSAMYFCASSENRGVSQPQHFGDGTRLSIL.

The chain has TRBV25-1 and TRBJ1-3, with 9 bases lining up with TRBD1. This CDR3 contains 16 residues. V was clipped by 4 bases and J by 0 bases; unmatched bases: 4. Germline assignment: CDR1 MGHDK and CDR2 SYGVNS. The CDR3 DNA is TGTGCCAGCAGTGGGACAGGGGAAGGCTCTGGAAACACCATATATTTT. Translated: CASSGTGEGSGNTIYF. The variable domain in full, with the rest retrieved from reference TRBV25-1 and TRBJ1-3, is EADIYQTPRYLVIGTGKKITLECSQTMGHDKMYWYQQDPGMELHLIHYSYGVNSTEKGDLSSESTVSRIRTEHFPLTLESARPSHTSQYLCASSGTGEGSGNTIYFGEGSWLTVV.

V and J are TRBV19 and TRBJ2-2, with D maybe TRBD1 (7 bases). The CDR3 runs 15 residues. Trimming took 5 bases from V and 9 from J, leaving 19 bases between them. The germline V gene encodes CDR1 LNHDA and CDR2 SQIVND (reference sequence). The CDR3 protein is CASSPTPRGDRELFF. The CDR3 DNA is TGTGCCAGTAGTCCCACCCCCAGGGGGGACCGGGAGCTGTTTTTT.

The J gene is TRBJ2-1, the V gene TRBV10-3; D may be TRBD1 (7 bases). V was shortened by 2 bases and J by 3 bases, with 11 bases between the two germline ends. This CDR3 spans 15 amino acids. Germline V gene sequence: CDR1 ENHRY, CDR2 SYGVKD. The CDR3 loop reads CAISEIQGGYNEQFF. The CDR3 DNA is TGTGCCATCAGTGAGATTCAGGGGGGCTACAATGAGCAGTTCTTC.

The CDR3 loop is CAGTKEVEGEQYF. Written as DNA, the CDR3 is TGTGCCGGTACTAAAGAGGTTGAGGGCGAGCAGTACTTC. The chain carries TRBV7-9 and TRBJ2-7, with D tentatively TRBD2 (5 bases). The CDR3 totals 13 residues. Trimming removed 11 bases from V and 6 bases from J, with 20 bases in between. The germline V gene encodes CDR1 SEHNR and CDR2 FQNEAQ (reference sequence).

This sequence joins TRBV4-2 and TRBJ1-2; D gene uncertain. The CDR3 has 13 residues. V shed 5 bases and J shed 0 bases, with 7 bases lying between them. Per the germline V gene, CDR1 is LGHNA and CDR2 is YNFKEQ. CDR3 DNA sequence: TGTGCCAGCAGCTTAACTACTAACTATGGCTACACCTTC. Translating it yields CASSLTTNYGYTF.

The chain recombines TRBV30 with TRBJ1-3; 8 positions match TRBD1. This CDR3 contains 14 residues. CDR1 and CDR2 from the germline V gene are GTSNPN and SVGIG (reference sequence). The V and J ends lost 3 bases and 3 bases, in that order; junction bases with no gene match: 4. CDR3 amino acids: CAWRQGAGGNTIYF. DNA of the CDR3: TGTGCCTGGAGGCAGGGGGCGGGTGGAAACACCATATATTTT.

The V and J genes are TRBV4-3 and TRBJ1-4; D is undetermined. Trimming shortened V by 4 bases and J by 5 bases, and 14 bases separated the two germline ends. The CDR3 runs 15 residues. CDR1 is LGHNA, CDR2 YSLEER, per germline. CDR3 sequence reads: CASSRVDTRNEKLFF. Here the CDR3 DNA reads TGCGCCAGCAGCCGGGTTGACACCAGAAATGAAAAACTGTTTTTT.

The V and J genes are TRBV7-9 and TRBJ2-3, with unresolved D. V was trimmed by 3 bases and J by 0 bases, leaving 7 bases between them. Germline loops: CDR1 SEHNR, CDR2 FQNEAQ (reference sequence). The CDR3 covers 14 residues. This CDR3 reads CASSFESSTDTQYF. Here the CDR3 DNA reads TGTGCCAGCAGCTTTGAGTCTAGCACAGATACGCAGTATTTT.

V usage is TRBV28 and J usage is TRBJ1-5; 8 nucleotides line up with TRBD1. The V segment lost 2 bases and the J segment 7 bases; nucleotides outside the gene matches: 4. Germline lookup yields CDR1 MDHEN and CDR2 SYDVKM. The CDR3 consists of 14 residues. CDR3 sequence (DNA): TGTGCCAGCAGTTTAGGACAGGGCCGCCAGCCCCAGCATTTT. Translating gives CASSLGQGRQPQHF.

The chain uses TRBV4-1 and TRBJ1-2, with 7 bases fitting TRBD1. CDR3 length: 15 amino acids. Germline CDR1 reads MGHRA; CDR2 reads YSYEKL. Trimming cost V 6 bases and J 0 bases; bases outside gene matches: 7. Written as DNA, the CDR3 is TGCGCCAGCAGGGACAACCAGGGGGCTAACTATGGCTACACCTTC. The encoded protein is CASRDNQGANYGYTF.

The genes are TRBV2 and TRBJ2-5; a possible D gene is TRBD2 (6 bases). With 7 bases removed from V and 3 bases from J, the gap between germline ends came to 6 bases. Germline V gives CDR1 SNHLY, CDR2 FYNNEI. This CDR3 contains 11 residues. The CDR3 nucleotides are TGTGCCAGCAAGCGGGAAGAGACCCAGTACTTC. Translating it yields CASKREETQYF. Complete variable domain (other parts from reference TRBV2 and TRBJ2-5): EPEVTQTPSHQVTQMGQEVILRCVPISNHLYFYWYRQILGQKVEFLVSFYNNEISEKSEIFDDQFSVERPDGSNFTLKIRSTKLEDSAMYFCASKREETQYFGPGTRLLVL.

The V and J genes are TRBV6-5 and TRBJ1-1; D gene unclear. The CDR3 is made up of 16 amino acids. Per the germline V gene, CDR1 is MNHEY and CDR2 is SVGAGI. V was clipped by 0 bases and J by 3 bases, with 14 bases between them. The CDR3 DNA follows: TGTGCCAGCAGTTACTCTAACGGAGGGAGTGACACTGAAGCTTTCTTT. Translated: CASSYSNGGSDTEAFF.

CDR3: CASSHGQRYQETQYF. CDR3 sequence (DNA): TGTGCCAGCAGCCACGGACAGAGGTACCAAGAGACCCAGTACTTC. This chain links TRBV6-5 with TRBJ2-5; possible D gene TRBD1, 6 bases. This CDR3 has 15 residues. Per the germline V gene, CDR1 is MNHEY and CDR2 is SVGAGI. Trimming cost V 6 bases and J 0 bases, with 14 bases left between them.

This rearrangement joins TRBV9 to TRBJ2-1; TRBD2 matches 13 bases. The CDR3 consists of 15 residues. Germline CDR1 is SGDLS and CDR2 is YYNGEE. Trimming took 4 bases from V and 7 from J; bases not matched to a gene: 5. This CDR3 reads CASSLRTSGSNEQFF. The CDR3 DNA sequence: TGTGCCAGCAGCTTACGGACTAGCGGGAGTAATGAGCAGTTCTTC.

The chain combines TRBV9 with TRBJ2-2; no reliable D call. In germline, CDR1 is SGDLS, CDR2 YYNGEE. The CDR3 runs 12 residues. Trimming took off 3 bases at V and 5 bases at J, with 5 bases between the two ends. The CDR3 is CASSAQTGELFF. Written as DNA, the CDR3 is TGTGCCAGCAGCGCTCAGACCGGGGAGCTGTTTTTT. The full variable domain, completed using reference TRBV9 and TRBJ2-2, is DSGVTQTPKHLITATGQRVTLRCSPRSGDLSVYWYQQSLDQGLQFLIQYYNGEERAKGNILERFSAQQFPDLHSELNLSSLELGDSALYFCASSAQTGELFFGEGSRLTVL.

This chain joins TRBV30 and TRBJ2-1, with 7 bases matching TRBD1. The CDR3 sequence is 15 residues long. The V segment lost 1 base and the J segment 8 bases; nucleotides outside the gene matches: 11. Germline values: CDR1 GTSNPN, CDR2 SVGIG (reference sequence). CDR3 DNA: TGTGCCTGGAGTGGGGGACAGCCCCTCGAGTATGAGCAGTTCTTC. Translated, it gives CAWSGGQPLEYEQFF.

The CDR3, as DNA: TGTGCCAGCAGCTTGGGAACGACAGGTTATAGCAATCAGCCCCAGCATTTT. The encoded protein is CASSLGTTGYSNQPQHF. The rearrangement uses TRBV5-8 and TRBJ1-5, with TRBD1 as a possible D gene (6 bases). Germline CDR1 is SGHTS and CDR2 is YDEGEE. Between the trimmed V and J ends, which lost 0 bases and 0 bases, there was a span of 13 bases. The CDR3 runs 17 residues.